The rows below give T cell receptor beta chains drawn from one sample of a study of CD8 T cells in ankylosing spondylitis. One entry per CDR3 protein, called by TCRdb with MiXCR from the 5' RACE reads. Of 250,000 to 400,000 distinct CDR3 sequences in the sample, more than 9% were seen once. Sample: blood, either unsorted or a sorted T cell fraction (not recorded which). All receptors derive from a female donor with ankylosing spondylitis or in good health (not recorded which). Both conserved end residues are part of each CDR3. Each record gives: CDR3 protein, CDR3 DNA, D gene, V gene, J gene, CDR3 length, clone size. A D gene is named only where the DNA matches it firmly. A row's size may be missing; if present it is once, few, many or a size class.

CDR3aa: CACSLYVYGYTF
CDR3nt: TGTGCCTGCAGTTTATACGTCTATGGCTACACCTTC
d_gene: NA
v_gene: TRBV12-3/TRBV12-4
j_gene: TRBJ1-2
len: 12
abundance: once

CDR3aa: CAISESRGNQPQHF
CDR3nt: TGTGCCATCAGTGAGTCCAGAGGAAATCAGCCCCAGCATTTT
d_gene: NA
v_gene: TRBV10-3
j_gene: TRBJ1-5
len: 14
abundance: NA

CDR3aa: CCARDPWASGTGNEQFF
CDR3nt: TGCTGTGCTAGAGATCCATGGGCTAGCGGGACGGGCAATGAGCAGTTCTTC
d_gene: TRBD2
v_gene: TRBV20-1
j_gene: TRBJ2-1
len: 17
abundance: few

CDR3aa: CASSLTAGNYGYTF
CDR3nt: TGTGCCAGCAGCCTCACCGCGGGAAACTATGGCTACACCTTC
d_gene: NA
v_gene: TRBV7-6
j_gene: TRBJ1-2
len: 14
abundance: many

CDR3aa: CASSPPTVYTESFF
CDR3nt: TGTGCCAGCAGTCCCCCGACAGTATACACTGAATCTTTCTTT
d_gene: NA
v_gene: TRBV28
j_gene: TRBJ1-1
len: 14
abundance: NA

CDR3aa: CASSRWREEVNEQFF
CDR3nt: TGTGCCAGCAGTCGGTGGCGGGAGGAGGTAAATGAGCAGTTCTTC
d_gene: TRBD2
v_gene: TRBV28
j_gene: TRBJ2-1
len: 15
abundance: many

CDR3aa: CASSQDRRLEGTSGYNEQFF
CDR3nt: TGTGCCAGCAGCCAAGATCGACGTTTGGAGGGGACGAGTGGATACAATGAGCAGTTCTTC
d_gene: NA
v_gene: TRBV3-1
j_gene: TRBJ2-1
len: 20
abundance: many

CDR3aa: CASTQGRTSYNEQFF
CDR3nt: TGTGCCAGCACCCAGGGTAGGACGTCCTACAATGAGCAGTTCTTC
d_gene: NA
v_gene: TRBV28
j_gene: TRBJ2-1
len: 15
abundance: many

CDR3aa: CASSPDEGRSEAFF
CDR3nt: TGCGCCAGCAGCCCGGATGAGGGAAGGTCTGAAGCTTTCTTT
d_gene: NA
v_gene: TRBV5-1
j_gene: TRBJ1-1
len: 14
abundance: many

CDR3aa: CASSPPGPYGYTF
CDR3nt: TGTGCCAGCAGCCCGCCGGGGCCCTATGGCTACACCTTC
d_gene: NA
v_gene: TRBV5-6
j_gene: TRBJ1-2
len: 13
abundance: many

CDR3aa: CASSLASDSSSTQYF
CDR3nt: TGCGCCAGCAGCTTGGCCTCCGACTCGTCGAGTACGCAGTATTTT
d_gene: NA
v_gene: TRBV5-1
j_gene: TRBJ2-3
len: 15
abundance: few

CDR3aa: CATSRDGLNYEQYF
CDR3nt: TGTGCCACCAGCAGAGATGGGCTGAACTACGAGCAGTACTTC
d_gene: NA
v_gene: TRBV15
j_gene: TRBJ2-7
len: 14
abundance: many

CDR3aa: CSVARVEAFF
CDR3nt: TGCAGCGTTGCTAGAGTTGAAGCTTTCTTT
d_gene: NA
v_gene: TRBV29-1
j_gene: TRBJ1-1
len: 10
abundance: many

CDR3aa: CATSDTTGTSGRNEQFF
CDR3nt: TGTGCCACCAGTGATACCACCGGGACTAGCGGTAGAAATGAGCAGTTCTTC
d_gene: TRBD2
v_gene: TRBV24-1
j_gene: TRBJ2-1
len: 17
abundance: few

CDR3aa: CASREQGRYEQYF
CDR3nt: TGCGCCAGCAGGGAACAGGGGCGGTACGAGCAGTACTTC
d_gene: TRBD1
v_gene: TRBV10-2
j_gene: TRBJ2-7
len: 13
abundance: many

CDR3aa: CASSPPTGSLFF
CDR3nt: TGTGCCAGCAGCCCTCCGACAGGGAGCCTGTTTTTT
d_gene: TRBD1
v_gene: TRBV28
j_gene: TRBJ2-2
len: 12
abundance: few

CDR3aa: CCARDRGGGAGSSYNEQFF
CDR3nt: TGCTGTGCTAGAGATCGGGGCGGGGGAGCGGGGAGCTCCTACAATGAGCAGTTCTTC
d_gene: TRBD2
v_gene: TRBV20-1
j_gene: TRBJ2-1
len: 19
abundance: NA

CDR3aa: CASSYGTPSPKNIQYF
CDR3nt: TGTGCCAGCAGTTATGGGACACCCTCGCCCAAAAACATTCAGTACTTC
d_gene: NA
v_gene: TRBV6-5
j_gene: TRBJ2-4
len: 16
abundance: NA

CDR3aa: CASSLDDYEQYF
CDR3nt: TGCGCCAGCAGCTTGGACGACTACGAGCAGTACTTC
d_gene: NA
v_gene: TRBV5-1
j_gene: TRBJ2-7
len: 12
abundance: few

CDR3aa: CASSEGFASYNEQFF
CDR3nt: TGCGCCAGCAGTGAGGGTTTCGCCTCCTACAATGAGCAGTTCTTC
d_gene: NA
v_gene: TRBV5-1
j_gene: TRBJ2-1
len: 15
abundance: many

CDR3aa: CATWDREKDGYTF
CDR3nt: TGTGCCACCTGGGACAGGGAAAAGGATGGCTACACCTTC
d_gene: TRBD1
v_gene: TRBV15
j_gene: TRBJ1-2
len: 13
abundance: many

CDR3aa: CATTRRAEKLFF
CDR3nt: TGTGCCACCACTCGCCGGGCCGAAAAACTGTTTTTT
d_gene: NA
v_gene: TRBV28
j_gene: TRBJ1-4
len: 12
abundance: many

CDR3aa: CASSPPLSYEQYF
CDR3nt: TGTGCCAGCAGCCCCCCTCTGTCATACGAGCAGTACTTC
d_gene: NA
v_gene: TRBV5-6
j_gene: TRBJ2-7
len: 13
abundance: few

CDR3aa: CASSHPDRAYNEQFF
CDR3nt: TGTGCCAGCAGCCATCCAGACAGGGCCTACAATGAGCAGTTCTTC
d_gene: TRBD1
v_gene: TRBV14
j_gene: TRBJ2-1
len: 15
abundance: many

CDR3aa: CATSRDGQDGDTQYF
CDR3nt: TGTGCCACCAGCAGAGATGGGCAAGATGGGGATACGCAGTATTTT
d_gene: NA
v_gene: TRBV15
j_gene: TRBJ2-3
len: 15
abundance: many

CDR3aa: CAISGGGQGTYEQYF
CDR3nt: TGTGCCATCAGTGGCGGTGGACAGGGGACCTACGAGCAGTACTTC
d_gene: TRBD1
v_gene: TRBV10-3
j_gene: TRBJ2-7
len: 15
abundance: many

CDR3aa: CASVQRGGRNYGYTF
CDR3nt: TGTGCCAGCGTCCAAAGAGGGGGCAGAAACTATGGCTACACCTTC
d_gene: TRBD1
v_gene: TRBV12-3/TRBV12-4
j_gene: TRBJ1-2
len: 15
abundance: few

CDR3aa: CASSLEGDGYTF
CDR3nt: TGTGCCAGCAGCTTGGAGGGTGATGGCTACACCTTC
d_gene: NA
v_gene: TRBV7-9
j_gene: TRBJ1-2
len: 12
abundance: few